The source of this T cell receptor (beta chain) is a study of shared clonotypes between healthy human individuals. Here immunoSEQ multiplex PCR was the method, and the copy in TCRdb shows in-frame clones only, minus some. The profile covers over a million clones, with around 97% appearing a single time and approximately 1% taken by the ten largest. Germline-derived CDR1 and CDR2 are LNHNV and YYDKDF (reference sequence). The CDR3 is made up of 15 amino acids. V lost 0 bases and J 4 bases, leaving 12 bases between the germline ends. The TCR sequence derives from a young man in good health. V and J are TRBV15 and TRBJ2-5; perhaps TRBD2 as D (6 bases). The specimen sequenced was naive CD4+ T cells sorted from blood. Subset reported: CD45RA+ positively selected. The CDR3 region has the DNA TGTGCCACCAGCAGAGATGGTCAGGGAGGAGAGACCCAGTACTTC. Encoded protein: CATSRDGQGGETQYF. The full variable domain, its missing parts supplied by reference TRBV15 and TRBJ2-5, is DAMVIQNPRYQVTQFGKPVTLSCSQTLNHNVMYWYQQKSSQAPKLLFHYYDKDFNNEADTPDNFQSRRPNTSFCFLDIRSPGLGDTAMYLCATSRDGQGGETQYFGPGTRLLVL.